One and the same sample provided the 22 T cell receptor beta chains below, sequenced in a study of regulatory T cells in long-lasting Graves disease. Relying on iRepertoire HTBI primers and Arm-PCR of CDR3 regions, the team built TCR beta libraries. TCRdb reanalysed the multiplex PCR reads using MiXCR and keeps one entry per CDR3 protein. Of hundreds of thousands of distinct CDR3 sequences listed, around 16% are singletons. Time point specified: newly diagnosed GD, antithyroid drugs for less than 3 months. Construction of the TCR library relied on RNA isolated from PBMCs. This same sample was also taken into another study, of T cells in Graves' hyperthyroidism and ophthalmopathy.

Material: peripheral blood mononuclear cells (PBMCs), obtained at new diagnosis, from a patient treated with antithyroid drugs. Receptor source: a man between 18 and 35 years old with Graves disease.

The rearrangement links TRBV10-2 to TRBJ2-5; D is perhaps TRBD2 (5 bases). Germline V gene data show CDR1 as WSHSY and CDR2 as SAAADI. Trimming removed 7 bases from V and 5 bases from J, with 17 bases in between. The CDR3 totals 14 residues. The CDR3 loop is CASTRGSLGETQYF. In DNA form, the CDR3 reads TGCGCCAGCACTCGGGGTTCACTGGGGGAGACCCAGTACTTC.

This clonotype appeared a single time. This sequence may be a read error, since a much larger clone differs from it by one base. The chain employs TRBV11-2 and TRBJ1-2; weak D call: TRBD1 (5 bases). Germline assignment: CDR1 SGHAT and CDR2 FQNNGV. The CDR3 is made up of 15 amino acids. V was shortened by 1 base and J by 2 bases, with 11 bases between the two germline ends. The CDR3 sequence: CASSLVLGTNYGYTF. The CDR3 region has the DNA TGTGCCAGCAGCTTAGTTCTCGGGACCAACTATGGCTACACCTTC.

This clonotype was found a few times. The V call is TRBV7-3, the J call TRBJ1-1, with D unclear. The CDR3 has 13 residues. Germline V gene sequence: CDR1 SGHTA, CDR2 FQGTGA. Trimming removed 3 bases at V and 3 bases at J, with 8 bases between. CDR3 loop: CASSFGEHTEAFF. In nucleotides, the CDR3 is TGTGCCAGCAGCTTTGGCGAGCACACTGAAGCTTTCTTT.

This clonotype was picked up a small number of times. V and J are TRBV20-1 and TRBJ2-3; D tentatively reads TRBD1 or TRBD2 (6 bases each). Germline V gene sequence: CDR1 DFQATT, CDR2 SNEGSKA (reference sequence). This CDR3 comprises 14 residues. Trimming left V 1 base short and J 4 bases short, with 12 bases between. In DNA form, the CDR3 reads TGCAGTGCTAGAGCGGGGGCGAGCGCAGATACGCAGTATTTT. Residues: CSARAGASADTQYF.

The chain couples TRBV19 to TRBJ2-1; 9 nucleotides match TRBD2. The junction had 4 bases not matched to a gene; V was cut back by 5 bases and J by 2 bases. Germline V lookup: CDR1 LNHDA, CDR2 SQIVND (reference sequence). The CDR3 covers 15 residues. The CDR3 sequence: CASSFGLAPYNEQFF. The CDR3 bases are TGTGCCAGTAGTTTCGGACTAGCGCCCTACAATGAGCAGTTCTTC. Combining the CDR3 with reference TRBV19 and TRBJ2-1 gives the whole variable domain DGGITQSPKYLFRKEGQNVTLSCEQNLNHDAMYWYRQDPGQGLRLIYYSQIVNDFQKGDIAEGYSVSREKKESFPLTVTSAQKNPTAFYLCASSFGLAPYNEQFFGPGTRLTVL.

The chain is built from TRBV27 and TRBJ2-3, with TRBD2 as a possible D gene (6 bases). This CDR3 is built from 19 residues. Trimming removed 6 bases at V and 1 base at J, with 26 bases between. Germline CDR1 reads MNHEY; CDR2 reads SMNVEV (reference sequence). The CDR3 spells CASSTPGLGKGRGTDTQYF. In DNA, the CDR3 is TGTGCCAGCAGCACCCCGGGACTGGGAAAGGGTAGAGGCACAGATACGCAGTATTTT.

V usage is TRBV6-1 and J usage is TRBJ2-7, with 10 bases matching TRBD1. V gave up 3 bases and J gave up 2 bases; unmatched junction bases: 10. CDR1 and CDR2 (germline): MNHNS, SASEGT. The length of the CDR3 is 17 residues. The CDR3 sequence: CASSEKRTGGRTYEQYF. DNA of the CDR3: TGTGCCAGCAGTGAGAAAAGGACAGGGGGTCGGACCTACGAGCAGTACTTC.

CDR3 coding DNA: TGCAGTGCTAGAGATGTCATAACAGGGGAAACGATAGGGGAGACCCAGTACTTC. This gives the protein CSARDVITGETIGETQYF. The chain uses TRBV20-1 and TRBJ2-5, with 7 positions matching TRBD1. The CDR3 consists of 18 residues. V gave up 0 bases and J gave up 5 bases; unmatched junction bases: 18. The V gene's germline CDR1 is DFQATT and CDR2 SNEGSKA (reference sequence).

In its sample, this clonotype was seen many times. V usage is TRBV20-1 and J usage is TRBJ2-1; 11 nucleotides agree with TRBD2. The V gene's germline CDR1 is DFQATT and CDR2 SNEGSKA (reference sequence). Unmatched junction bases numbered 7, after V lost 4 bases and J lost 5 bases. The CDR3 sequence is 15 residues long. CDR3 DNA: TGCAGTGCTACCATTAGCGGGAGGGCCCACAATGAGCAGTTCTTC. It translates to CSATISGRAHNEQFF.

This chain joins TRBV15 and TRBJ1-4; D gene uncertain. The V end was cut by 1 base, the J end by 6 bases, with 3 bases between. The germline CDR1 and CDR2 sequences are LNHNV and YYDKDF (reference sequence). This CDR3 has 12 amino acids. The CDR3 here is CATSRVDEKLFF. The DNA of the CDR3 is TGTGCCACCAGCAGAGTTGATGAAAAACTGTTTTTT.

This sequence joins TRBV20-1 and TRBJ2-5, with a tentative D call TRBD1 (5 bases). This CDR3 has 14 amino acids. Between the trimmed V and J ends, which lost 6 bases and 5 bases, there was a span of 19 bases. Germline V gives CDR1 DFQATT, CDR2 SNEGSKA (reference sequence). CDR3 in DNA: TGCAGTGCAATCATCAATTTACCAGGGGAGACCCAGTACTTC. This sequence encodes CSAIINLPGETQYF.

The gene calls are TRBV30 and TRBJ2-7; 10 positions agree with TRBD2. The CDR3 has 14 amino acids. J lost 2 bases, V lost 4 bases, and 5 bases had no gene match. CDR1 is GTSNPN, CDR2 SVGIG, per germline (reference sequence). The CDR3 nucleotides read TGTGCCTGGAACCTAGCGGGGGCAGCCTACGAGCAGTACTTC. Its translation is CAWNLAGAAYEQYF.

There are many counts of this clonotype. The chain employs TRBV3-1 and TRBJ2-7; perhaps TRBD1 as D (5 bases). CDR1 is LGHDT and CDR2 is YNNKEL in the germline V gene (reference sequence). V lost 5 bases to trimming and J lost 0 bases, with 8 bases between them. The CDR3 is 13 amino acids. The CDR3 loop is CASSKGSSYEQYF. Written as DNA, the CDR3 is TGTGCCAGCAGCAAGGGGTCCTCCTACGAGCAGTACTTC.

This clonotype came up a few times. The chain recombines TRBV12-3 or TRBV12-4 with TRBJ2-4, with 8 bases fitting TRBD2. The CDR3 extends over 17 amino acids. V lost 3 bases, J lost 1 base, and 8 bases stayed unmatched. This CDR3 is CASSFGAGEEAKNIQYF. Here the CDR3 DNA reads TGTGCCAGCAGTTTTGGAGCGGGAGAAGAGGCCAAAAACATTCAGTACTTC.

This clonotype was recorded a few times. The rearrangement uses TRBV3-1 and TRBJ2-1; unclear D gene. V lost 1 base and J 6 bases, leaving 10 bases between the germline ends. CDR3 length: 14 amino acids. Germline V gene sequence: CDR1 LGHDT, CDR2 YNNKEL (reference sequence). The CDR3 loop reads CASSQVHTTNEQFF. CDR3 DNA sequence: TGTGCCAGCAGCCAAGTACACACCACCAATGAGCAGTTCTTC.

This clonotype has a handful of counts. This chain links TRBV9 with TRBJ2-5; the D gene could be TRBD1 or TRBD2 (5 bases each). CDR3 size: 13 residues. Per the germline V gene, CDR1 is SGDLS and CDR2 is YYNGEE. Trimming shortened V by 5 bases and J by 1 base, and 9 bases separated the two germline ends. The CDR3 is CASRGDGQETQYF. CDR3 sequence (DNA): TGTGCCAGCAGGGGGGACGGCCAAGAGACCCAGTACTTC.

This clonotype has more than one count but fewer than ten. The rearrangement joins TRBV4-1 to TRBJ2-1; 12 bases are a match to TRBD2. Trimming removed 2 bases from V and 2 bases from J; junction bases left unmatched: 4. The length of the CDR3 is 17 residues. Germline-derived CDR1 and CDR2 are MGHRA and YSYEKL. DNA of the CDR3: TGCGCCAGCAGCCAAAGACTAGCGGGAGTGACCTACAATGAGCAGTTCTTC. Its translation: CASSQRLAGVTYNEQFF.

The table lists this clonotype with many counts. The V and J genes are TRBV6-1 and TRBJ2-5, with D tentatively TRBD1 (5 bases). CDR1 is MNHNS and CDR2 is SASEGT in the germline V gene. V lost 6 bases, J lost 1 base, and 12 bases lay in between. The CDR3 covers 14 residues. In nucleotides, the CDR3 is TGTGCCAGCAGGGGAATAGGGGTCCAAGAGACCCAGTACTTC. Protein sequence: CASRGIGVQETQYF.

This clonotype was picked up a small number of times. The CDR3 spells CASSYNGYQPQHF. The CDR3 bases are TGTGCCAGCAGCTACAACGGGTACCAGCCCCAGCATTTT. The chain employs TRBV5-6 and TRBJ1-5; D is unclear. Germline assignment: CDR1 SGHDT and CDR2 YYEEEE. Trimming stripped 3 bases from V and 7 bases from J, with 11 bases between. The CDR3 is 13 amino acids.

This clonotype was recorded once. This chain connects TRBV6-4 to TRBJ2-1; TRBD2 matches at 11 bases. V trimming: 5 bases; J trimming: 8 bases; junction bases outside the gene matches: 8. CDR3 length: 15 residues. Germline-derived CDR1 and CDR2 are MRHNA and SNTAGT. Here the CDR3 DNA reads TGTGCCAGCAGTTCATTAGCGGGAGGGCCAGATGAGCAGTTCTTC. This encodes CASSSLAGGPDEQFF.

For this clonotype: Its ends do not fully match the called genes, so a read error is possible. The chain is built from TRBV28 and TRBJ2-2, with a tentative D call TRBD2 (5 bases). CDR3 length equals 14 residues. Germline CDR1 and CDR2: MDHEN and SYDVKM. The CDR3 protein is CASNRGRATEELFF. Here the CDR3 DNA reads TGTGCCAGCAATCGGGGTCGGGCCACCGAGGAGCTGTTTTTT. The whole variable domain, filled in from reference TRBV28 and TRBJ2-2, reads DVKVTQSSRYLVKRTGEKVFLECVQDMDHENMFWYRQDPGLGLRLIYFSYDVKMKEKGDIPEGYSVSREKKERFSLILESASTNQTSMYLCASNRGRATEELFFGEGSRLTVL.

This clonotype came up many times. This chain joins TRBV27 and TRBJ2-2, with D possibly being TRBD1 (6 bases). The CDR3 totals 16 residues. The ends were cut back, 6 bases at V and 0 bases at J, with 14 bases in the middle. Germline values: CDR1 MNHEY, CDR2 SMNVEV (reference sequence). The CDR3 sequence is CASRLSGGANTGELFF. CDR3 DNA: TGTGCCAGCAGGCTCTCTGGGGGCGCGAACACCGGGGAGCTGTTTTTT.